A selection of T cell receptor beta chains follows, all from one sample in a study of T cells in Graves' hyperthyroidism and ophthalmopathy. MiXCR, applied by TCRdb to the multiplex PCR reads, yields one record per CDR3 protein. In the table there are over 350,000 distinct CDR3 sequences, about 18% of which are singletons. Material for sequencing was blood. The origin of the receptors is a man between 18 and 35 years old with Graves' ophthalmopathy. The CDR3 runs from the conserved cysteine through the conserved F or W. D genes are given only for firm matches. Size is stated for part of the rows, as once, few or many counts, or as a class when the clone is expanded.

d_call,v_call,clone_size,j_call,cdr3_nt,cdr3_aa
TRBD1,TRBV20-1,many,TRBJ2-5,TGCAGTGCTTTTGGACAGGGGGGTGAGACCCAGTACTTC,CSAFGQGGETQYF
TRBD2,TRBV20-1,many,TRBJ2-5,TGCAGTGCTAGTGAAGCGGGGTTTGTTGGGAAAGAGACCCAGTACTTC,CSASEAGFVGKETQYF
TRBD1,TRBV5-1,many,TRBJ2-5,TGCGCCAGCAGCAACCTAGCAACAGGGGTCGGGGAGACCCAGTACTTC,CASSNLATGVGETQYF
TRBD1,TRBV29-1,many,TRBJ1-1,TGCAGCGTTGTGCAGGGGGCCACTGAAGCTTTCTTT,CSVVQGATEAFF
.,TRBV28,many,TRBJ1-2,TGTGCCAGCACCGAATCCCTCAGGGTCCCGCACTATGGCTACACCTTC,CASTESLRVPHYGYTF
TRBD2,TRBV27,many,TRBJ2-1,TGTGCCAGCATCCAAACCGGGACTAGGCCGATGGATGAGCAGTTCTTC,CASIQTGTRPMDEQFF
TRBD1,TRBV7-8,many,TRBJ1-2,TGTGCCAGCAGCACGTCGGGACAGGGAGTTCCTGGCTACACCTTC,CASSTSGQGVPGYTF
.,TRBV7-9,.,TRBJ1-1,TGTGCCAGCACTCCTCAGGAGGGTACTGAAGCTTTCTTT,CASTPQEGTEAFF
TRBD1,TRBV9,few,TRBJ1-5,TGTGCCAGCAGCGTAGGGGACAGGGTGAATCAGCCCCAGCATTTT,CASSVGDRVNQPQHF
TRBD1,TRBV5-1,few,TRBJ2-7,TGCGCCAGCAGCTTCTCCTGGACAGGGAGCTCCTACGAGCAGTACTTC,CASSFSWTGSSYEQYF
.,TRBV20-1,.,TRBJ2-6,TGCAGTGCTCGAAGCTCTGGGGCCAACGTCCTGACTTTC,CSARSSGANVLTF
.,TRBV4-1,.,TRBJ1-1,TGCGCCAGCAGCCAAACGGAGGACAACACTGAAGCTTTCTTT,CASSQTEDNTEAFF
.,TRBV27,.,TRBJ1-6,TGTGCCAGCAGAAGAGGAGTTGATTCACCCCTCCACTTT,CASRRGVDSPLHF
TRBD1,TRBV3-1,many,TRBJ2-5,TGTGCCAGCCGCGAGACAGGGATCCAAGAGACCCAGTACTTC,CASRETGIQETQYF
.,TRBV5-1,many,TRBJ2-3,TGCGCCAGCAGCTTGGGACAGAACACAGATACGCAGTATTTT,CASSLGQNTDTQYF
.,TRBV5-6,many,TRBJ2-5,TGTGCCAGCAGCTTGTCCACAGAGACCCAGTACTTC,CASSLSTETQYF
.,TRBV7-2,many,TRBJ1-3,TGTGCCAGCAGCTTAGGACAGTCCTCTGGAAACACCATATATTTT,CASSLGQSSGNTIYF
.,TRBV7-7,.,TRBJ2-1,TGTGCCAGCAGCATAGACGCCTCCTACAATGAGCAGTTCTTC,CASSIDASYNEQFF